This T cell receptor beta chain was identified during a study of T cell responses to AZD1222 COVID-19 vaccine. The germline V gene encodes CDR1 MNHEY and CDR2 SMNVEV (reference sequence). The CDR3 has 13 residues. The V and J ends lost 2 bases and 4 bases respectively, with 8 bases between them. Remarks on this clone: What it binds is unknown.

Whole-study findings and limits: Within unmutated variant regions lay the reported targets of nearly half of spike-specific TCRs. Seropositive AZD1222 recipients at baseline numbered only five or six. Mapped onto spike, vaccine-associated CD4 TCRs spanned it and were dominant at 160-218 and 743-854.

Profiled with immunoSEQ multiplex PCR; TCRdb holds only in-frame clones, not every one. This table has 150,000 or so clones, around nine tenths appearing once. The source was peripheral blood, collected on day 0 of AZD1222 vaccination. The rearrangement uses TRBV27 and TRBJ1-1, with a weak D call TRBD1 (6 bases). This receptor was identified in an adult in good health. In DNA form, the CDR3 reads TGTGCCAGCAGTTTAGACAGGCGCACTGAAGCTTTCTTT. It encodes CASSLDRRTEAFF.